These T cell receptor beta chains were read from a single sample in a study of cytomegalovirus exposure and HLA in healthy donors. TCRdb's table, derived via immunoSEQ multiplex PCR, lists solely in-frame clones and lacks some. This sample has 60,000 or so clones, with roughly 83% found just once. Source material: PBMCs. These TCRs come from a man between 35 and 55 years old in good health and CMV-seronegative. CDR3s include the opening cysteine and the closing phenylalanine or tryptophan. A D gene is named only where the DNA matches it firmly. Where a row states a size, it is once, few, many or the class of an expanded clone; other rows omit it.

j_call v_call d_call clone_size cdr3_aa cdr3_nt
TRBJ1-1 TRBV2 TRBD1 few CASFRGGAINTEAFF TGTGCCAGCTTCAGAGGGGGCGCCATTAACACTGAAGCTTTCTTT
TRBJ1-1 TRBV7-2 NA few CASHGGQGNTEAFF TGTGCCAGCCACGGGGGGCAGGGCAACACTGAAGCTTTCTTT
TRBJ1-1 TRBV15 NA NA CATSRGGTLDTEAFF TGTGCCACCAGCAGAGGAGGGACTCTGGACACTGAAGCTTTCTTT
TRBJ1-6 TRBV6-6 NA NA CASSYSQGDSPLHF TGTGCCAGCAGTTACTCGCAGGGCGATTCACCCCTCCACTTT
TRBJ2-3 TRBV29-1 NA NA CSVDQAGKDTQYF TGCAGCGTTGATCAGGCAGGCAAAGATACGCAGTATTTT
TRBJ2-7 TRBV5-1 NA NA CASSSTGIWGEQYF TGCGCCAGCAGCTCAACAGGGATTTGGGGCGAGCAGTACTTC
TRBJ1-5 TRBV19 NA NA CASRSGLLNQPQHF TGTGCCAGTAGGTCCGGTTTACTCAATCAGCCCCAGCATTTT
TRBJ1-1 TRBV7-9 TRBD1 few CASSLFVGRGSSTEAFF TGTGCCAGCAGCTTATTTGTAGGCAGGGGGTCTAGCACTGAAGCTTTCTTT
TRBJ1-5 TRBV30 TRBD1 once CAWSVRTGLNQPQHF TGTGCCTGGAGTGTAAGGACAGGGCTTAATCAGCCCCAGCATTTT
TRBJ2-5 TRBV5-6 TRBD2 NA CASSGRLAGGFQETQYF TGTGCCAGCAGCGGACGCTTAGCGGGGGGGTTCCAAGAGACCCAGTACTTC